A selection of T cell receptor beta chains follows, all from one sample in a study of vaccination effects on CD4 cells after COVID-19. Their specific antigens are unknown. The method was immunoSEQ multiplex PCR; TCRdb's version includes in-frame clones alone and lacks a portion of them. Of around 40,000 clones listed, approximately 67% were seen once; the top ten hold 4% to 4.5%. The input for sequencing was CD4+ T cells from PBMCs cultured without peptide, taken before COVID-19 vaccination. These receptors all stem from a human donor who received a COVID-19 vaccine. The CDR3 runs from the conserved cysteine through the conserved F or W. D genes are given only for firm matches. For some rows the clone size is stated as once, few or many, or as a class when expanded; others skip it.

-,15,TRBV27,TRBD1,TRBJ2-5,CASSFGTGTRETQYF,TGTGCCAGCAGTTTCGGGACAGGGACTCGGGAGACCCAGTACTTC
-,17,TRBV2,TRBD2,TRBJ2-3,CASSEGGLAGGLDTQYF,TGTGCCAGCAGTGAAGGAGGACTAGCGGGGGGGCTGGATACGCAGTATTTT
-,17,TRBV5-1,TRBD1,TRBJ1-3,CASSFNPGQLSGNTIYF,TGCGCCAGCAGCTTCAACCCGGGACAGCTCTCTGGAAACACCATATATTTT
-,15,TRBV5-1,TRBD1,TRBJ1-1,CASSLPGDRGTEAFF,TGCGCCAGCAGCTTGCCAGGGGACAGGGGAACTGAAGCTTTCTTT
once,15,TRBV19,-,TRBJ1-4,CASSRRGATNEKLFF,TGTGCCAGTAGTAGGCGCGGTGCAACTAATGAAAAACTGTTTTTT
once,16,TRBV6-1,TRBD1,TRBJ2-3,CASSEGTGGRTDTQYF,TGTGCCAGCAGTGAGGGGACAGGGGGCCGGACAGATACGCAGTATTTT
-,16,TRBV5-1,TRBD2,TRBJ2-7,CASSLTSGITTYEQYF,TGCGCCAGCAGCTTGACTAGCGGGATTACAACCTACGAGCAGTACTTC
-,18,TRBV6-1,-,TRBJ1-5,CASSEAFWESPRNQPQHF,TGTGCCAGCAGTGAAGCGTTTTGGGAGAGTCCCCGCAATCAGCCCCAGCATTTT
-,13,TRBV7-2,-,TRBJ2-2,CASSLLGTGELFF,TGTGCCAGCAGCTTACTCGGTACCGGGGAGCTGTTTTTT
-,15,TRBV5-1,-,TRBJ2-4,CASSLVGGVKNIQYF,TGCGCCAGCAGCTTGGTGGGGGGCGTCAAAAACATTCAGTACTTC
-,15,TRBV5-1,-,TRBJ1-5,CASSPSDRTNQPQHF,TGCGCCAGCAGCCCCTCCGACAGAACCAATCAGCCCCAGCATTTT
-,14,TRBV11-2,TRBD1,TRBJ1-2,CASSLEQGDYGYTF,TGTGCCAGCAGCTTAGAGCAGGGGGACTATGGCTACACCTTC
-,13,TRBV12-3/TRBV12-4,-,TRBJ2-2,CASSLLNTGELFF,TGTGCCAGCAGTTTATTGAACACCGGGGAGCTGTTTTTT
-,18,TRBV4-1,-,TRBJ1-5,CASSPSMTGYRSNQPQHF,TGCGCCAGCAGTCCAAGCATGACAGGTTACCGGAGCAATCAGCCCCAGCATTTT
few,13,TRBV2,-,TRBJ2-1,CASSERWVAEQFF,TGTGCCAGCAGTGAAAGATGGGTGGCCGAGCAGTTCTTC
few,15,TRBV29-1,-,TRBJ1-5,CSVADGVLGNQPQHF,TGCAGCGTTGCTGACGGAGTGTTAGGCAATCAGCCCCAGCATTTT
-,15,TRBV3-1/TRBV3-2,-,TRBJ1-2,CASSQEGGASYGYTF,TGTGCCAGCAGCCAAGAGGGGGGAGCTTCCTATGGCTACACCTTC
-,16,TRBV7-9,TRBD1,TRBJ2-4,CASSLGDRGTRNIQYF,TGTGCCAGCAGCCTAGGGGACAGGGGAACGCGGAACATTCAGTACTTC
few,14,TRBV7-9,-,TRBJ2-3,CASSLSVSTDTQYF,TGTGCCAGCAGCTTATCCGTTAGCACAGATACGCAGTATTTT
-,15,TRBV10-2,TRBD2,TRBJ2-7,CASRYSGGLSYEQYF,TGCGCCAGCAGGTATTCGGGAGGACTCTCCTACGAGCAGTACTTC
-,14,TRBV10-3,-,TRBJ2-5,CAISSTGYQETQYF,TGTGCCATCAGTTCGACAGGTTACCAAGAGACCCAGTACTTC
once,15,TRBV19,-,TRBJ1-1,CASSMWDVGNTEAFF,TGTGCCAGTAGTATGTGGGACGTGGGGAACACTGAAGCTTTCTTT
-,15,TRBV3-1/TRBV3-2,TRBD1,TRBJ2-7,CASSPGQRRYYEQYF,TGTGCCAGCAGCCCGGGACAGAGAAGATACTACGAGCAGTACTTC
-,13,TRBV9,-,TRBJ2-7,CASSASEGYEQYF,TGTGCCAGCAGCGCGTCCGAGGGCTACGAGCAGTACTTC
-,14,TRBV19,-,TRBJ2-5,CASSISAGWETQYF,TGTGCCAGTAGTATCTCGGCGGGTTGGGAGACCCAGTACTTC
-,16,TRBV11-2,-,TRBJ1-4,CASSLVYGASNEKLFF,TGTGCCAGCAGCCTAGTTTACGGGGCATCTAATGAAAAACTGTTTTTT
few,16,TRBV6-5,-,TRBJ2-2,CASSYRGSGGTGELFF,TGTGCCAGCAGTTATAGGGGATCTGGGGGCACCGGGGAGCTGTTTTTT
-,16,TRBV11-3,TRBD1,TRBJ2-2,CASSTATGGSTGELFF,TGTGCCAGCAGCACCGCGACAGGGGGCAGCACCGGGGAGCTGTTTTTT
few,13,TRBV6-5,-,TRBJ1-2,CASRETAHYGYTF,TGTGCCAGCAGGGAGACAGCCCATTATGGCTACACCTTC
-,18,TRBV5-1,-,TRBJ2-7,CASSLRSGEAGDAYEQYF,TGCGCCAGCAGCTTGAGGTCGGGGGAGGCAGGGGATGCCTACGAGCAGTACTTC
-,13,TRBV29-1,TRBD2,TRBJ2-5,CSVGGGVQETQYF,TGCAGCGTTGGGGGAGGGGTTCAAGAGACCCAGTACTTC
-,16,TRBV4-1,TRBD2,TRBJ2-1,CASRSTSGGSYNEQFF,TGCGCCAGCAGGTCGACTAGCGGGGGATCCTACAATGAGCAGTTCTTC
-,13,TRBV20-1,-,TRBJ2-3,CSASQGATDTQYF,TGCAGTGCTAGTCAGGGTGCCACAGATACGCAGTATTTT
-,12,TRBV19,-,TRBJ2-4,CASSTSANIQYF,TGTGCCAGTAGTACATCAGCGAACATTCAGTACTTC
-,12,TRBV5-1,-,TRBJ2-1,CASGHGGNEQFF,TGCGCCAGCGGACACGGTGGGAATGAGCAGTTCTTC
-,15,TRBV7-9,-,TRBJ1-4,CASSLGGTTNEKLFF,TGTGCCAGCAGCTTAGGTGGGACGACTAATGAAAAACTGTTTTTT
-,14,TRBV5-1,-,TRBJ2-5,CASSLEFAVGTQYF,TGCGCCAGCAGTTTGGAATTTGCGGTTGGGACCCAGTACTTC
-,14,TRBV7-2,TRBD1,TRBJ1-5,CASSHRQGSQPQHF,TGTGCCAGCAGCCATCGACAGGGATCCCAGCCCCAGCATTTT
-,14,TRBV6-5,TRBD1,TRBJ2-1,CASIWTGGDNEQFF,TGTGCCAGCATCTGGACAGGGGGGGACAATGAGCAGTTCTTC
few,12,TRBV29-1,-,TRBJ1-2,CSVVDSNYGYTF,TGCAGCGTTGTGGACAGTAACTATGGCTACACCTTC
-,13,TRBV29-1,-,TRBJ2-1,CSASPNVGNEQFF,TGCAGCGCATCACCGAACGTCGGAAATGAGCAGTTCTTC